The following is a TCR beta chain sequence with its context. These data originate in a study of shared T cell receptors in the human thymus. Produced via immunoSEQ multiplex PCR; TCRdb's table is partial and in-frame only. The sample holds around 340,000 clones, 95% seen once. Germline-derived CDR1 and CDR2 are MNHEY and SMNVEV (reference sequence). Trimming at V came to 11 bases and at J to 4 bases, leaving 6 bases not matched to a gene. This CDR3 has 12 amino acids. The clonotype was recovered from a human donor. The genes are TRBV27 and TRBJ2-5; 8 bases align to TRBD1. The sample comprised thymocytes. CDR3 DNA sequence: TGTGCCTCTAGCCAGGGGGCAGAGACCCAGTACTTC. Protein sequence: CASSQGAETQYF.